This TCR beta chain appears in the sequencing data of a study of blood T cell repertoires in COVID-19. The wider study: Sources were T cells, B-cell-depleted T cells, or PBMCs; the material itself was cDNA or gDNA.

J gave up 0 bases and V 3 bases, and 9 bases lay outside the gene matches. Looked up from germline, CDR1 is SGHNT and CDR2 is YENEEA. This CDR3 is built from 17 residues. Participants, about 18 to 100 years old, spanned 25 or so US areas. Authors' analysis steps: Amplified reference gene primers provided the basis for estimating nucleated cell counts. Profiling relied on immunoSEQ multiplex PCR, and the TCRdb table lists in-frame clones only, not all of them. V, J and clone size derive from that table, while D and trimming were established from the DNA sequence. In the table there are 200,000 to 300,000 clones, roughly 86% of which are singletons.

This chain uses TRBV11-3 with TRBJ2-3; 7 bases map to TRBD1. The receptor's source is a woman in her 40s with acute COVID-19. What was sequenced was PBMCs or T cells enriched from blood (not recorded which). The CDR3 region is CASSLETGVMSTDTQYF. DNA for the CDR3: TGTGCCAGCAGCTTGGAAACAGGGGTTATGAGCACAGATACGCAGTATTTT. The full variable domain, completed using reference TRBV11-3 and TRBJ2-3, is EAGVVQSPRYKIIEKKQPVAFWCNPISGHNTLYWYLQNLGQGPELLIRYENEEAVDDSQLPKDRFSAERLKGVDSTLKIQPAELGDSAVYLCASSLETGVMSTDTQYFGPGTRLTVL.